This T cell receptor beta chain is drawn from a study of CD8 T cells in Susac syndrome. TEMRA cells underwent FACS enrichment and CD8+ and CD4+ T cells underwent negative isolation. RNA totalling roughly 0.5 to 1 ug underwent reverse transcription with random hexamers. TCRdb fed the immunoSEQ multiplex PCR reads into MiXCR, producing one record per CDR3 protein. This sample has about 300,000 distinct CDR3 sequences, with around 85% found just once. This TCR was sampled from a human donor with multiple sclerosis. The sample was CD8+ T cells from PBMCs.

The CDR3 spells CSVEGDRESYNEQFF. The DNA of the CDR3 is TGCAGCGTTGAAGGGGACAGGGAATCCTACAATGAGCAGTTCTTC. The chain uses TRBV29-1 and TRBJ2-1; 9 bases agree with TRBD1. Germline lookup yields CDR1 SQVTM and CDR2 ANQGSEA. This CDR3 has 15 residues. The ends lost 1 base at V and 1 base at J; junction bases unmatched: 2.